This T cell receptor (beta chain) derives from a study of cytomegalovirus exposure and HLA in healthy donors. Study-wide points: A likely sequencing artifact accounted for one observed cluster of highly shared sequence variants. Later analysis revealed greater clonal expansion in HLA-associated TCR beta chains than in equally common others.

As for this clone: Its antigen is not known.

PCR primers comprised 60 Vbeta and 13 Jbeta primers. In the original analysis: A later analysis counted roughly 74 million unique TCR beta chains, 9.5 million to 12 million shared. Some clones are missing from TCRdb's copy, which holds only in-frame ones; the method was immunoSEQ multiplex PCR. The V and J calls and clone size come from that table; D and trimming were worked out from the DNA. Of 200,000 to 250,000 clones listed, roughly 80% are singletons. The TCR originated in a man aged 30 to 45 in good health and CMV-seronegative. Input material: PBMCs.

Here the CDR3 reads CASSPEGLAEAFF. Here the CDR3 DNA reads TGTGCCAGTTCCCCGGAGGGGCTCGCTGAAGCTTTCTTT. The chain combines TRBV19 with TRBJ1-1; a possible D gene is TRBD1 (5 bases). Germline CDR1 is LNHDA and CDR2 is SQIVND (reference sequence). Trimming stripped 8 bases from V and 6 bases from J, with 16 bases between. The CDR3 runs 13 residues.